Each of the 10 T cell receptor beta chains below was sequenced from the same sample in a study of T cell responses to AZD1222 COVID-19 vaccine. Measured with immunoSEQ multiplex PCR; TCRdb has only the in-frame clones, and not every one. The sample lists under 150,000 clones, about 93% seen once, with around 5.5% in the top ten. Sequenced here: peripheral blood, sampled on day 0 of AZD1222 vaccination. These receptors were obtained from an adult in good health.

The chain carries TRBV7-2 and TRBJ2-1; TRBD2 might be the D (5 bases). Trimming left V 5 bases short and J 12 bases short, with 23 bases between. Per germline, CDR1 SGHTA and CDR2 FQGNSA. The CDR3 totals 15 residues. CDR3 nucleotides: TGTGCCAGCAGCACCACTAGGCTAGAAATCGGCGGGCAGTTCTTC. Translated, it gives CASSTTRLEIGGQFF.

V is TRBV5-4 and J is TRBJ1-1; D may be TRBD1 (6 bases). This CDR3 has 14 amino acids. Trimming pared 6 bases from V and 3 bases from J, leaving 15 bases between. In germline, CDR1 is SGHNT, CDR2 YYREEE (reference sequence). CDR3 coding DNA: TGTGCCAGCATCACACAGGGTGCGGACACTGAAGCTTTCTTT. Its translation is CASITQGADTEAFF. The complete variable domain, with remaining parts taken from reference TRBV5-4 and TRBJ1-1, reads ETGVTQSPTHLIKTRGQQVTLRCSSQSGHNTVSWYQQALGQGPQFIFQYYREEENGRGNFPPRFSGLQFPNYSSELNVNALELDDSALYLCASITQGADTEAFFGQGTRLTVV.

This rearrangement joins TRBV18 to TRBJ1-1; D gene uncertain. V was clipped by 2 bases and J by 5 bases, with 9 bases between them. The germline CDR1 and CDR2 sequences are KGHSH and LQKENI. This CDR3 has 13 amino acids. The CDR3 region has the DNA TGTGCCAGCTCACCAGGGCTTCTAACTGAAGCTTTCTTT. It codes for CASSPGLLTEAFF.

The chain has TRBV18 and TRBJ1-5, with no clear D. Trimming removed 6 bases from V and 0 bases from J, with 24 bases in between. The CDR3 sequence is 19 residues long. The V gene's germline CDR1 is KGHSH and CDR2 LQKENI. CDR3 loop: CASSPIPTPEVYSNQPQHF. Written as DNA, the CDR3 is TGTGCCAGCTCTCCAATTCCTACCCCCGAGGTATATAGCAATCAGCCCCAGCATTTT.

This clone was found once. This chain links TRBV5-6 with TRBJ2-3, with TRBD1 matching 11 bases. The CDR3 length is 17 residues. CDR1 and CDR2 (germline): SGHDT, YYEEEE. V was clipped by 2 bases and J by 1 base; unmatched bases: 6. The CDR3 is CASSFSTGQGGTDTQYF. DNA of the CDR3: TGTGCCAGCAGCTTCTCAACGGGACAGGGGGGCACAGATACGCAGTATTTT.

V is TRBV24-1 and J is TRBJ1-1; 7 bases map to TRBD1. The CDR3 has 14 amino acids. The germline CDR1 and CDR2 sequences are KGHDR and SFDVKD. V lost 1 base, J lost 5 bases, and 3 bases stayed unmatched. The chain's CDR3 is CATSDLKGATEAFF. The CDR3 region has the DNA TGTGCCACCAGTGATTTAAAGGGGGCTACTGAAGCTTTCTTT.

This clone was detected only a few times. This chain joins TRBV4-1 and TRBJ1-5; tentatively, D is TRBD1 (5 bases). V was clipped by 3 bases and J by 9 bases, with 18 bases between them. Germline V lookup: CDR1 MGHRA, CDR2 YSYEKL. CDR3 length: 15 residues. The CDR3 coding sequence is TGCGCCAGCAGCCAGGATGACAGACACCTCGGGCCCCAGCATTTT. It yields the protein CASSQDDRHLGPQHF.

This chain uses TRBV5-4 with TRBJ2-7; the D gene is possibly TRBD1 (6 bases). The CDR3 spans 14 residues. Trimming left V 1 base short and J 7 bases short, with 15 bases between. The germline gives CDR1 SGHNT, CDR2 YYREEE (reference sequence). In DNA form, the CDR3 reads TGTGCCAGCAGCTTGCCCCAGGAGCAGGGGGAGCAGTACTTC. As protein: CASSLPQEQGEQYF.

The rearrangement uses TRBV27 and TRBJ2-7, with a tentative D call TRBD1 (6 bases). Germline lookup yields CDR1 MNHEY and CDR2 SMNVEV (reference sequence). The CDR3 consists of 14 residues. The germline V and J ends were trimmed by 8 bases and 2 bases, with 16 bases remaining between them. Written as DNA, the CDR3 is TGTGCCAGCGTGGGGGCAGAAGCCCCCTACGAGCAGTACTTC. This codes for CASVGAEAPYEQYF.

The V gene is TRBV5-1, the J gene TRBJ1-5; D possibly corresponds to TRBD1 (6 bases). Germline V gives CDR1 SGHRS, CDR2 YFSETQ. V was shortened by 1 base and J by 7 bases, with 15 bases between the two germline ends. CDR3 length: 15 residues. The CDR3 region has the DNA TGCGCCAGCAGCTTGACGGGCAGGGGAGGGCAGCCCCAGCATTTT. It codes for CASSLTGRGGQPQHF.